This T cell receptor beta chain originates from a study of T cells in Graves' hyperthyroidism and ophthalmopathy. The investigators amplified TCR beta CDR3 regions from RNA transcripts. Researchers ran a first-round RT-PCR on the TCR CDR3 using the HTBI primer set. Each CDR3 protein gets one entry after TCRdb re-called the multiplex PCR reads with MiXCR. The data show about 350,000 distinct CDR3 sequences, roughly an eighth seen once. The CDR3 consists of 14 residues. V lost 0 bases and J 9 bases, leaving 12 bases between the germline ends. CDR1 and CDR2 from the germline V gene are DFQATT and SNEGSKA (reference sequence).

The sample consisted of blood. The sequence derives from a woman aged 40 to 50 with Graves' ophthalmopathy. This sequence joins TRBV20-1 and TRBJ1-6; D gene unclear. The CDR3 sequence: CSAREPVPPSPLHF. CDR3 DNA sequence: TGCAGTGCTAGAGAACCGGTACCACCTTCACCCCTCCACTTT.